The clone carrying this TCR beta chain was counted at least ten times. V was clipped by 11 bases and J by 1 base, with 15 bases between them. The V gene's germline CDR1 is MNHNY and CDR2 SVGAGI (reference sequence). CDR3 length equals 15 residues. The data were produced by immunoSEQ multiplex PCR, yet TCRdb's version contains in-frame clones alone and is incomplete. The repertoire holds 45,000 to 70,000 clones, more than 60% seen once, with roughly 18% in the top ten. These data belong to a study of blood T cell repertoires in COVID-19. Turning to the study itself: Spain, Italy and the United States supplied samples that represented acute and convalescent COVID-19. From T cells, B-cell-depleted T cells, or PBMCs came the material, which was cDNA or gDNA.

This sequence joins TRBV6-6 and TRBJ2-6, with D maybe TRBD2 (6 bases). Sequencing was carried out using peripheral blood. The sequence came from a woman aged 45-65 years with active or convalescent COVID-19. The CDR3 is CAHGSSSSGANVLTF. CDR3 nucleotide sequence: TGTGCCCACGGGAGCTCCTCATCTGGGGCCAACGTCCTGACTTTC.